This entry lists 15 T cell receptor beta chains sequenced from one sample in a study of T cells expressing NK-cell markers. TCRdb reprocessed the 5' RACE reads, keeping one entry per CDR3 protein, no DNA. Seen in this sample are over 150,000 distinct CDR3 sequences; the ten most common clones hold about 39%. The sample was blood T cells: a sorted CD56 or NKG2C T cell subset, CD4+ or CD8+ T cells, or bulk PBMC T cells (not recorded which). These receptors all come from a woman aged 50 to 60 in good health.

The CDR3 protein is CASSQDGGGLGGEAFF. This chain links TRBV4-1 with TRBJ1-1; the D gene TCRdb calls, TRBD1, cannot be checked with no DNA. This CDR3 is 16 amino acids long. Germline V gene data show CDR1 as MGHRA and CDR2 as YSYEKL.

The chain carries TRBV7-9 and TRBJ1-2; TCRdb gives TRBD1 as the D gene, but with no DNA this cannot be confirmed. CDR1 SEHNR and CDR2 FQNEAQ come from the germline V gene (reference sequence). There are 12 residues in the CDR3. Here the CDR3 reads CASGPGGYGYTF.

J is TRBJ1-2 and V is TRBV4-1; TCRdb calls TRBD1, which cannot be checked without DNA. This CDR3 has 11 amino acids. Per germline, CDR1 MGHRA and CDR2 YSYEKL. CDR3 protein: CASGQVDGYTF.

The V gene is TRBV12-3 or TRBV12-4, the J gene TRBJ1-1. The CDR3 runs 11 residues. CDR3 residues: CASSLHAEAFF.

The gene calls are TRBV2 and TRBJ2-1. Germline loops: CDR1 SNHLY, CDR2 FYNNEI. The CDR3 consists of 13 residues. The CDR3 loop reads CASSGVMNNEQFF.

The chain is built from TRBV9 and TRBJ2-5; the D gene TCRdb calls, TRBD1, cannot be checked with no DNA. CDR3 size: 14 residues. Looked up from germline, CDR1 is SGDLS and CDR2 is YYNGEE. The CDR3: CASSVSGSAETQYF.

The chain combines TRBV7-2 with TRBJ1-3. CDR3 size: 13 residues. CDR1 is SGHTA, CDR2 FQGNSA, per germline. CDR3 amino acids: CASSSDALGTIYF.

The chain couples TRBV7-8 to TRBJ1-5; no DNA is available, so the TRBD1 call from TCRdb remains unchecked. The length of the CDR3 is 18 residues. Germline CDR1 is SGHVS and CDR2 is FQNEAQ. The CDR3 sequence: CASSLSVPDRAGNQPQHF.

This chain connects TRBV7-6 to TRBJ2-6. The germline gives CDR1 SGHVS, CDR2 FNYEAQ. The CDR3 spans 15 residues. This CDR3 is CASRAQPSGANVLTF.

V usage is TRBV29-1 and J usage is TRBJ2-7. Germline CDR1 SQVTM, CDR2 ANQGSEA. The CDR3 runs 11 residues. CDR3 region: CSVEERRQQYF.

The chain recombines TRBV10-3 with TRBJ2-1; the D call of TRBD1 rests on TCRdb alone, since no DNA is present to check it. The CDR3 spans 12 residues. Germline CDR1 ENHRY, CDR2 SYGVKD. The CDR3 loop reads CATRPGGNEQFF.

The genes are TRBV19 and TRBJ1-1; there is no DNA to check the TCRdb D call of TRBD1. Germline CDR1 LNHDA, CDR2 SQIVND (reference sequence). The CDR3 sequence is 14 residues long. The chain's CDR3 is CASLYRGPRTEAFF.

This sequence joins TRBV11-1 and TRBJ2-7; TCRdb outputs TRBD2, but without DNA this stays unchecked. CDR1 SGHAT and CDR2 FQDESV come from the germline V gene (reference sequence). This CDR3 contains 16 residues. The CDR3 sequence: CASSFPSGGITYEQYF.

The chain recombines TRBV3-1 with TRBJ2-7; the TCRdb D gene call, TRBD1, has no DNA to confirm it. The CDR3 runs to 16 residues. In germline, CDR1 is LGHDT, CDR2 YNNKEL (reference sequence). This CDR3 is CASSQGVGQGDYEQYF.

The chain carries TRBV2 and TRBJ1-1. CDR1 SNHLY and CDR2 FYNNEI come from the germline V gene. This CDR3 contains 15 residues. The CDR3 reads CASSGDHLMNTEAFF.